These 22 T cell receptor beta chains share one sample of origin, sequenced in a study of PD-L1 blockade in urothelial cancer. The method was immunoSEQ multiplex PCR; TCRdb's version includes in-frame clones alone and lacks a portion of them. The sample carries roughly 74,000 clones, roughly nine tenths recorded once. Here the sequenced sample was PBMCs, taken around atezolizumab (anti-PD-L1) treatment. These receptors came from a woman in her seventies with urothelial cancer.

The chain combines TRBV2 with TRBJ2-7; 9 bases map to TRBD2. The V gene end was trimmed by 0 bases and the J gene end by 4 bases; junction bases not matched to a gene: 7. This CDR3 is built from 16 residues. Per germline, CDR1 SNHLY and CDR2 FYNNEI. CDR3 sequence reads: CASSEALLAGEYEQYF. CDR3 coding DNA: TGTGCCAGCAGTGAAGCGCTATTAGCGGGAGAATACGAGCAGTACTTC.

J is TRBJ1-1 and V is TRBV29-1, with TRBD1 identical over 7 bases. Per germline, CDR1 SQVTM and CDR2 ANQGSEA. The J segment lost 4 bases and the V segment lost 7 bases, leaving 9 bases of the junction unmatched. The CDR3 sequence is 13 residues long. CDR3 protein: CSGFQGVGTEAFF. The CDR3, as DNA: TGCAGCGGTTTCCAGGGGGTCGGCACTGAAGCTTTCTTT.

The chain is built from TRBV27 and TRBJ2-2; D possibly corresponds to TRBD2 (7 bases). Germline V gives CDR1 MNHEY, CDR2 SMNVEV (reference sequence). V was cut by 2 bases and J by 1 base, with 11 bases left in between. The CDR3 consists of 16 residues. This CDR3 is CASSLRRGGNTGELFF. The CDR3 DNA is TGTGCCAGCAGTTTAAGGAGGGGGGGGAACACCGGGGAGCTGTTTTTT.

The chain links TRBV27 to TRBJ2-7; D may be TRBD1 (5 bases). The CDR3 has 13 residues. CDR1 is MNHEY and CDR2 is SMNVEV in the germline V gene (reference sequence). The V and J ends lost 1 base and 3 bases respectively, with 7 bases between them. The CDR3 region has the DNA TGTGCCAGCAGTTTATGGGGCAGCTACGAGCAGTACTTC. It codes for CASSLWGSYEQYF.

In DNA form, the CDR3 reads TGTGCCATCAGTGAGTCGCGGGGGAAAACTAGCGGGAGGGGCAATGAGCAGTTCTTC. Translating gives CAISESRGKTSGRGNEQFF. This chain joins TRBV10-3 and TRBJ2-1, with 13 bases that match TRBD2. V lost 0 bases, J lost 6 bases, and 11 bases stayed unmatched. Germline-derived CDR1 and CDR2 are ENHRY and SYGVKD. CDR3 size: 19 residues.

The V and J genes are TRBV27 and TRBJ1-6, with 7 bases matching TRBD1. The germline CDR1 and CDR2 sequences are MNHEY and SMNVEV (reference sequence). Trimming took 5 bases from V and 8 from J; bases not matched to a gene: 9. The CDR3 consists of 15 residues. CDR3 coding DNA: TGTGCCAGCAGTACCCAGGGACAGTTGGATTCACCCCTCCACTTT. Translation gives CASSTQGQLDSPLHF.

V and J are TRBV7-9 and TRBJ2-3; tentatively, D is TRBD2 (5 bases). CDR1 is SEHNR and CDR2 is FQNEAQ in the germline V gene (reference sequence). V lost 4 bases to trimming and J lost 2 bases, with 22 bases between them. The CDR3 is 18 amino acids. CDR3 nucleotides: TGTGCCAGCAGCTCCGGTTCCTCGACGGGATGGAACACAGATACGCAGTATTTT. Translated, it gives CASSSGSSTGWNTDTQYF.

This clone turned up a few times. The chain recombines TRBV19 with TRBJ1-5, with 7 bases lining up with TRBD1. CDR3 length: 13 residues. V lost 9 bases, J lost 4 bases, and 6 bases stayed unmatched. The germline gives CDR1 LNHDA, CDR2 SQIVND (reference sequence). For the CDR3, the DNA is TGTGCCAGCGCCGGGACAGTTAATCAGCCCCAGCATTTT. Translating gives CASAGTVNQPQHF.

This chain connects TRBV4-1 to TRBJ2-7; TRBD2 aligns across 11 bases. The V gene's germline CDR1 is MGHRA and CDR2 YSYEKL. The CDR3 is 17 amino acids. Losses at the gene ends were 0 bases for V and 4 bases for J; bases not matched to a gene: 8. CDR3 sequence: CASSQDRGTSGGYEQYF. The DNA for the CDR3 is TGCGCCAGCAGCCAAGACCGGGGGACTAGCGGAGGATACGAGCAGTACTTC.

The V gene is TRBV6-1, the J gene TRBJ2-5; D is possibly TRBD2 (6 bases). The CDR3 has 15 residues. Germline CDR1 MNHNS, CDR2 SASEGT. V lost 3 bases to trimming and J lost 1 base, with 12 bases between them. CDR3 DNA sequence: TGTGCCAGCAGTGAGCCGGGGGACGGCCAAGAGACCCAGTACTTC. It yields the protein CASSEPGDGQETQYF.

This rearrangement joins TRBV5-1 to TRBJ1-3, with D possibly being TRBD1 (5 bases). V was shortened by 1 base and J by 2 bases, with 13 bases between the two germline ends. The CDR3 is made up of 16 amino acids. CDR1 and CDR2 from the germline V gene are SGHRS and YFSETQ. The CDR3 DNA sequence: TGCGCCAGCAGCTTGCTCGGGGGAGGCACTGGAAACACCATATATTTT. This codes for CASSLLGGGTGNTIYF.

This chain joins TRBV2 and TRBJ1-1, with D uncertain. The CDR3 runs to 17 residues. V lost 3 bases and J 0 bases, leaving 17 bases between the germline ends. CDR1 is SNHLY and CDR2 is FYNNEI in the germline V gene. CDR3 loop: CASSDLGSLTMNTEAFF. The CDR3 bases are TGTGCCAGCAGTGATCTGGGCAGTCTTACCATGAACACTGAAGCTTTCTTT.

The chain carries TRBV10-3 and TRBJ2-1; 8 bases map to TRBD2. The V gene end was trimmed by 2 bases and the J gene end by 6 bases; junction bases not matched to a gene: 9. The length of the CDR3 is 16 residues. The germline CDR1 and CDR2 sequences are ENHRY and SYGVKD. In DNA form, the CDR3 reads TGTGCCATCAGTGAGCGCAGCGGGAGCCTCGGCAATGAGCAGTTCTTC. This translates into CAISERSGSLGNEQFF.

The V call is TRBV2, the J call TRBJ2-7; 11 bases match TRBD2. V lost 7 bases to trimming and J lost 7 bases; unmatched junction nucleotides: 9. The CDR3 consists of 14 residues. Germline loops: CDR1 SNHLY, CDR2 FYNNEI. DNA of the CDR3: TGTGCCAGCACCCTGGGGCTAGCGGGGGGTGAGCAGTACTTC. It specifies CASTLGLAGGEQYF.

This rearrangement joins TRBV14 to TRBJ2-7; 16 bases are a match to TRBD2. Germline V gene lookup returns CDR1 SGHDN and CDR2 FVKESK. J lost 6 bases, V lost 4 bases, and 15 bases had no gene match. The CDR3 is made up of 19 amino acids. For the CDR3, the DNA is TGTGCCAGCAGCCCAATGCCGGGACTAGCGGGGGGGCCTCTTTTCGAGCAGTACTTC. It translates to CASSPMPGLAGGPLFEQYF.

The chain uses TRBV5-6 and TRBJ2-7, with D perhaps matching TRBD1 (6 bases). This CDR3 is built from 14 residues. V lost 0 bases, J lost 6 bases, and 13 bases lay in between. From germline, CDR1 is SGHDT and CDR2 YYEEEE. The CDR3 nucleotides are TGTGCCAGCAGCTTGGCCAGGGGAAGAGGCGAGCAGTACTTC. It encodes CASSLARGRGEQYF. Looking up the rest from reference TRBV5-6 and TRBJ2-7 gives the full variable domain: DAGVTQSPTHLIKTRGQQVTLRCSPKSGHDTVSWYQQALGQGPQFIFQYYEEEERQRGNFPDRFSGHQFPNYSSELNVNALLLGDSALYLCASSLARGRGEQYFGPGTRLTVT.

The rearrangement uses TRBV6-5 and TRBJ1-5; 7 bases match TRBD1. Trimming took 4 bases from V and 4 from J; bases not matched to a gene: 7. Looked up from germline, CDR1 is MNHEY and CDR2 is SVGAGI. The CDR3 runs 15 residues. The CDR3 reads CASSSQGDGNQPQHF. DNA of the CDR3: TGTGCCAGCAGTTCCCAGGGGGATGGGAATCAGCCCCAGCATTTT.

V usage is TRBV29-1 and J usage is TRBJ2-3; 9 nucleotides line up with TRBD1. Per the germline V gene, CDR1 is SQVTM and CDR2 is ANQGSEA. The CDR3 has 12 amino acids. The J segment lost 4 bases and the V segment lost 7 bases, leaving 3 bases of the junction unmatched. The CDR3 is CSGRQGADTQYF. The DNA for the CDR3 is TGCAGCGGAAGACAGGGGGCAGATACGCAGTATTTT.

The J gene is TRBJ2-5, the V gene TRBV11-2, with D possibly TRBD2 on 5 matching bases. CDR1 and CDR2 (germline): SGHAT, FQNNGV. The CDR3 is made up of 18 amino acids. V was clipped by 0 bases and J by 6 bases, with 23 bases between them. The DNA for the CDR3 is TGTGCCAGCAGCTTAGATATAAACTCGGGAATTTCCCGGAAGACCCAGTACTTC. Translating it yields CASSLDINSGISRKTQYF.

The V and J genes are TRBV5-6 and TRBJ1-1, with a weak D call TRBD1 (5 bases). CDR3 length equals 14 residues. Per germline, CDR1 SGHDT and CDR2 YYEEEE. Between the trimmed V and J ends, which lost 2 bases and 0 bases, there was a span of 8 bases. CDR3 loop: CASSLRGMNTEAFF. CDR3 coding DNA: TGTGCCAGCAGCTTAAGGGGAATGAACACTGAAGCTTTCTTT.

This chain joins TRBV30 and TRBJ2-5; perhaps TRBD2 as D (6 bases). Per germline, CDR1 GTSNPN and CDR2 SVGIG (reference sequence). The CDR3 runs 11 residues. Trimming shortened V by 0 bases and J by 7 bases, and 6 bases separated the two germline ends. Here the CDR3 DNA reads TGTGCCTGGAGTGTGGGGGGGACCCAGTACTTC. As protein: CAWSVGGTQYF. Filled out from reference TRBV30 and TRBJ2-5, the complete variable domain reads SQTIHQWPATLVQPVGSPLSLECTVEGTSNPNLYWYRQAAGRGLQLLFYSVGIGQISSEVPQNLSASRPQDRQFILSSKKLLLSDSGFYLCAWSVGGTQYFGPGTRLLVL.

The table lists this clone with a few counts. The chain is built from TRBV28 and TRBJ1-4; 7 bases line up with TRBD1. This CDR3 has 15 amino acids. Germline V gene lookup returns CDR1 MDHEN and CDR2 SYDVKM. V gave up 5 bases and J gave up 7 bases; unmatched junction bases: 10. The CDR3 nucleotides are TGTGCCAGCAGTACGGACAGGAGGTTTTTTGAAAAACTGTTTTTT. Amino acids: CASSTDRRFFEKLFF.